This TCR beta chain was documented in a study of low-dose radiotherapy and immunotherapy resistance in tumors. Time point of the sample: after trial treatment. The treatment denotes: LDRT plus nivolumab, ipilimumab, low-dose cyclophosphamide and aspirin (RACIN trial). Trimming left V 5 bases short and J 7 bases short, with 17 bases between. Germline V gene data show CDR1 as SGHVS and CDR2 as FQNEAQ. CDR3 size: 15 residues. Primers targeting TRAV and TRBV primed first-strand cDNA, covering alpha and beta chains. Over roughly 19 PCR cycles, TCRs were amplified from a constant-region primer and V-primer adapter. TCRdb ran MiXCR on the reads and lists one entry per CDR3 protein. Of fewer than 110,000 distinct CDR3 sequences listed, around 20% are singletons.

This chain uses TRBV7-8 with TRBJ1-4; D is undetermined. The sample here was PBMCs, taken after low-dose radiotherapy plus immunotherapy. The source is a male donor with prostate cancer. The CDR3 loop reads CASSLGSGPLEKLFF. The CDR3 coding sequence is TGTGCCAGCAGCCTAGGGTCAGGCCCGCTTGAAAAACTGTTTTTT. The full variable domain, its missing parts supplied by reference TRBV7-8 and TRBJ1-4, is GAGVSQSPRYKVAKRGQDVALRCDPISGHVSLFWYQQALGQGPEFLTYFQNEAQLDKSGLPSDRFFAERPEGSVSTLKIQRTQQEDSAVYLCASSLGSGPLEKLFFGSGTQLSVL.